These 11 T cell receptor beta chains originate from one sample sequenced in a study of blood T cells in healthy people across ages. Alongside a J-beta primer mix, a sample-barcoded 5' primer served in a second PCR lasting roughly 7 to 11 cycles. One entry per CDR3 protein results from TCRdb running MiXCR on the 5' RACE reads. The repertoire holds 630,000 or so distinct CDR3 sequences, with approximately 30% as singletons. The sample was blood. The receptors come from a woman of 80 years or more in good health.

The J gene is TRBJ2-5, the V gene TRBV5-8; D gene ambiguous. Deletions cut 4 bases from V and 8 bases from J, with 9 bases between. The CDR3 runs to 11 residues. CDR1 and CDR2 from the germline V gene are SGHTS and YDEGEE. The CDR3 sequence is CASSAANTQYF. CDR3 DNA: TGTGCCAGCAGCGCGGCCAACACCCAGTACTTC.

Ten or more counts support this clonotype. The chain is built from TRBV7-2 and TRBJ2-5; TRBD1 agrees at 9 bases. CDR1 is SGHTA, CDR2 FQGNSA, per germline. The ends lost 4 bases at V and 5 bases at J; junction bases unmatched: 8. The CDR3 spans 15 residues. CDR3 in DNA: TGTGCCAGCAGCTCTGGACAGGGGAAGGGGGAGACCCAGTACTTC. Protein: CASSSGQGKGETQYF.

V is TRBV5-1 and J is TRBJ1-2, with D maybe TRBD1 (5 bases). V dropped 7 bases and J dropped 5 bases, with 12 bases sitting between them. The CDR3 has 12 amino acids. Germline CDR1 and CDR2: SGHRS and YFSETQ. The CDR3 protein is CASRQTGYGYTF. CDR3 coding DNA: TGCGCCAGCCGACAAACAGGATATGGCTACACCTTC.

At least ten counts were recorded for this clonotype. The chain has TRBV2 and TRBJ2-4; D unresolved. The CDR3 extends over 14 amino acids. Trimming stripped 2 bases from V and 3 bases from J, with 8 bases between. Per germline, CDR1 SNHLY and CDR2 FYNNEI. The CDR3, as DNA: TGTGCCAGCAGTGAATATTGGGGCAAAAACATTCAGTACTTC. Its protein is CASSEYWGKNIQYF.

This clonotype has just a few counts. The chain combines TRBV2 with TRBJ1-5, with D perhaps matching TRBD1 (5 bases). CDR1 is SNHLY and CDR2 is FYNNEI in the germline V gene. The CDR3 runs to 15 residues. V gave up 5 bases and J gave up 0 bases, with 11 bases separating them. The CDR3 spells CASSPTALSNQPQHF. The CDR3 region has the DNA TGTGCCAGCAGTCCGACAGCTCTTAGCAATCAGCCCCAGCATTTT.

This clonotype came up many times. The chain employs TRBV10-3 and TRBJ2-3, with D perhaps TRBD2 (6 bases). Germline-derived CDR1 and CDR2 are ENHRY and SYGVKD. Trimming removed 4 bases at V and 1 base at J, with 9 bases between. This CDR3 is built from 14 residues. CDR3 protein: CAISVGGGTDTQYF. The CDR3 nucleotides are TGTGCCATCAGTGTAGGCGGGGGCACAGATACGCAGTATTTT.

This clonotype was seen a single time. The V gene is TRBV12-3 or TRBV12-4, the J gene TRBJ2-1; 11 nucleotides match TRBD2. V shed 4 bases and J 10 bases; nucleotides not matched to a gene: 12. This CDR3 spans 16 amino acids. The chain's CDR3 is CASSYASGLAAGEQFF. CDR3 DNA: TGTGCCAGCAGTTATGCCTCGGGACTAGCGGCCGGGGAGCAGTTCTTC.

Notes on this clonotype: One end of the junction is discordant with germline, which a read error may explain. The chain recombines TRBV18 with TRBJ2-1; 9 bases agree with TRBD2. Looked up from germline, CDR1 is KGHSH and CDR2 is LQKENI. The CDR3 runs 15 residues. The CDR3 is CASSPPAGGYNERFF. CDR3 in DNA: TGTGCCAGCTCACCACCTGCGGGGGGGTACAATGAGCGGTTCTTC.

J is TRBJ2-2 and V is TRBV20-1, with 7 positions matching TRBD2. The germline CDR1 and CDR2 sequences are DFQATT and SNEGSKA (reference sequence). Losses at the gene ends were 6 bases for V and 5 bases for J; bases not matched to a gene: 9. The CDR3 length is 14 residues. This chain's CDR3 is CSAARVGGTGELFF. CDR3 sequence (DNA): TGCAGTGCAGCGAGGGTCGGGGGGACCGGGGAGCTGTTTTTT.

At least ten counts were recorded for this clonotype. The J gene is TRBJ2-7, the V gene TRBV3-1; 7 bases align to TRBD1. V trimming: 4 bases; J trimming: 0 bases; junction bases outside the gene matches: 6. Looked up from germline, CDR1 is LGHDT and CDR2 is YNNKEL (reference sequence). The CDR3 is 15 amino acids. Here the CDR3 DNA reads TGTGCCAGCAGCCCACAGGGGCTAAGCTCCTACGAGCAGTACTTC. Residues: CASSPQGLSSYEQYF.

This clonotype was detected a few times. This rearrangement joins TRBV28 to TRBJ1-4, with TRBD1 as a possible D gene (5 bases). V lost 3 bases to trimming and J lost 5 bases, with 13 bases between them. The germline V gene encodes CDR1 MDHEN and CDR2 SYDVKM. The CDR3 totals 15 residues. The CDR3 coding sequence is TGTGCCAGCAGTTTGGCAGGGCTTAGGAATGAAAAACTGTTTTTT. Protein product: CASSLAGLRNEKLFF.